This TCR beta chain emerged from a study of blood T cell repertoires in COVID-19. Across the study: COVID-19 samples, acute and convalescent, were from the United States, Italy and Spain. Nucleic acid was either cDNA or gDNA, and it came from T cells, B-cell-depleted T cells, or PBMCs.

The CDR3 consists of 14 residues. V was shortened by 7 bases and J by 4 bases, with 16 bases between the two germline ends. Germline-derived CDR1 and CDR2 are MDHEN and SYDVKM. Generated by immunoSEQ multiplex PCR, the TCRdb table keeps only in-frame clones and is missing some. Found here are 35,000 to 45,000 clones, more than 65% of them singletons; the top ten hold roughly 61%. The rearrangement uses TRBV28 and TRBJ2-5; tentatively, D is TRBD2 (6 bases). The specimen was peripheral blood. This sequence was found in a man older than 75 with acute or convalescent COVID-19. As DNA, the CDR3 is TGTGCCAGCACCCGCGGAGGGGCTCTAGAGACCCAGTACTTC. It encodes CASTRGGALETQYF.